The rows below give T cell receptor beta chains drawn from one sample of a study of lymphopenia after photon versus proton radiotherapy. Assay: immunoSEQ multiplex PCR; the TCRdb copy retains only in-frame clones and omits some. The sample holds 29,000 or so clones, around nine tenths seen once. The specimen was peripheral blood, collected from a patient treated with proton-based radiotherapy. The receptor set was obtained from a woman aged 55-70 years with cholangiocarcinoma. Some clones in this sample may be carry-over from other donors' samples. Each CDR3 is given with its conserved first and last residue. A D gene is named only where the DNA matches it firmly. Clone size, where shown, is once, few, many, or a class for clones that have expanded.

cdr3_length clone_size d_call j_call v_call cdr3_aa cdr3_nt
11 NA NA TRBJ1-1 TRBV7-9 CASSLVTEAFF TGTGCCAGCAGCTTAGTAACTGAAGCTTTCTTT
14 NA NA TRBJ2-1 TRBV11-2 CASSLEQGMYEQFF TGTGCCAGCAGCTTAGAACAGGGTATGTATGAGCAGTTCTTC
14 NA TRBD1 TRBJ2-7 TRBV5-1 CASSFGTGRYEQYF TGCGCCAGCAGCTTCGGGACAGGGCGCTACGAGCAGTACTTC
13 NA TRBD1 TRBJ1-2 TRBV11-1 CASSLGQGYGYTF TGTGCCAGCAGCTTAGGACAGGGGTATGGCTACACCTTC
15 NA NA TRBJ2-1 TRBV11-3 CASSLGDSSYNEQFF TGTGCCAGCAGCTTAGGGGATAGCTCCTACAATGAGCAGTTCTTC
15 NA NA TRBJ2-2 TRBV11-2 CASPGGHWNTGELFF TGTGCCAGCCCTGGGGGGCACTGGAACACCGGGGAGCTGTTTTTT
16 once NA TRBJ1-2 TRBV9 CASSVGWTPRTYGYTF TGTGCCAGCAGCGTAGGTTGGACTCCCAGGACGTATGGCTACACCTTC
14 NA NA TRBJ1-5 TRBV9 CASSRTVENQPQHF TGTGCCAGCAGCCGCACGGTAGAGAATCAGCCCCAGCATTTT
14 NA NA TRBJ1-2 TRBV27 CASGDRSAYYGYTF TGTGCCAGCGGGGATAGGAGCGCTTACTATGGCTACACCTTC
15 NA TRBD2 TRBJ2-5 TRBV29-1 CSVTGTSGPQETQYF TGCAGCGTCACCGGGACTAGCGGACCTCAAGAGACCCAGTACTTC
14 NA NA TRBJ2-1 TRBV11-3 CASSLTSSYNEQFF TGTGCCAGCAGCTTGACAAGCTCCTACAATGAGCAGTTCTTC
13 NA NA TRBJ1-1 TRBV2 CASMPSPNTEAFF TGTGCCAGCATGCCTTCACCGAACACTGAAGCTTTCTTT
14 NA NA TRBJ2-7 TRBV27 CASSFDRSGYEQYF TGTGCCAGCAGTTTTGATCGGTCTGGGTACGAGCAGTACTTC
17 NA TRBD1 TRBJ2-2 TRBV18 CASSPYTQGAFTGELFF TGTGCCAGCTCACCGTACACACAGGGGGCGTTCACCGGGGAGCTGTTTTTT
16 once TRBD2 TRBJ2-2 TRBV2 CASSEWASGNTGELFF TGTGCCAGCAGTGAATGGGCTAGCGGTAACACCGGGGAGCTGTTTTTT
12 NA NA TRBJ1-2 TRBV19 CASEGPTLGYTF TGTGCCAGCGAGGGGCCAACTCTTGGCTACACCTTC
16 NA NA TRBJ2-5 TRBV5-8 CASSLVTSFYQETQYF TGTGCCAGCAGCTTGGTAACTAGCTTTTACCAAGAGACCCAGTACTTC
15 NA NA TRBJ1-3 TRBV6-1 CASTPGFYQSNTIYF TGTGCCAGCACCCCGGGGTTTTATCAGTCGAACACCATATATTTT
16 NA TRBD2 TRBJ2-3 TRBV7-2 CASSFRLAGPGDTQYF TGTGCCAGCAGCTTTAGGCTAGCGGGGCCGGGAGATACGCAGTATTTT
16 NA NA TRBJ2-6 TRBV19 CASSNRPISGANVLTF TGTGCCAGTAGTAACCGACCGATCTCTGGGGCCAACGTCCTGACTTTC
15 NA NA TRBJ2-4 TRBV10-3 CAISEGEPYKNIQYF TGTGCCATCAGTGAGGGGGAACCCTACAAAAACATTCAGTACTTC
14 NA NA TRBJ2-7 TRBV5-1 CASSPRDSSYEQYF TGCGCCAGCAGCCCGCGGGACAGCTCCTACGAGCAGTACTTC
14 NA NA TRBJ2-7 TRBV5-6 CASSLEGAGHEQYF TGTGCCAGCAGCTTGGAAGGGGCGGGCCACGAGCAGTACTTC
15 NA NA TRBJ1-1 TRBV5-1 CASSFQGTLNTEAFF TGCGCCAGCAGCTTTCAGGGGACCCTGAACACTGAAGCTTTCTTT
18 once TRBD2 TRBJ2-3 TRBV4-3 CASSQDLAGGYDTDTQYF TGCGCCAGCAGCCAAGATTTAGCGGGAGGATATGACACAGATACGCAGTATTTT
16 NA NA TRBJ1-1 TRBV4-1 CASSQRTVTLNTEAFF TGCGCCAGCAGCCAAAGGACAGTCACGTTGAACACTGAAGCTTTCTTT